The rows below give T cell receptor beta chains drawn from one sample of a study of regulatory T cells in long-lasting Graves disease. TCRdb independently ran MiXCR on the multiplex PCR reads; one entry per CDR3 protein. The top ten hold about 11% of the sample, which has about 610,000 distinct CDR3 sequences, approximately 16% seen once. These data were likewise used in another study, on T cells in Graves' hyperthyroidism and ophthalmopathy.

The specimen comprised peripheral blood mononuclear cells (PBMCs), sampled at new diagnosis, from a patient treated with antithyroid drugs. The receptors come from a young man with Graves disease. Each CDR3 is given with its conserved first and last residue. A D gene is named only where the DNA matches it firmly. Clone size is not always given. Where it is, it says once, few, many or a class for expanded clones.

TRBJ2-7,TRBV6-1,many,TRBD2,CASKPPGTSSSYEQYF,TGTGCCAGCAAACCGCCCGGGACTAGCAGTTCCTACGAGCAGTACTTC
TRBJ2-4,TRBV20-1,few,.,CSARGPGEGNIQYF,TGCAGTGCTAGAGGGCCGGGAGAGGGGAACATTCAGTACTTC
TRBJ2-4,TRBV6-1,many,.,CASNSFRGGKNIQYF,TGTGCCAGCAACTCTTTCCGGGGCGGCAAAAACATTCAGTACTTC
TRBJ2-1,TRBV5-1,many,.,CASSLGRGLSYNEQFF,TGCGCCAGCAGCTTGGGGCGGGGGCTCTCCTACAATGAGCAGTTCTTC
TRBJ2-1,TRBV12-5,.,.,CASGLVLSNEQFF,TGTGCTAGTGGTTTGGTACTGTCGAATGAGCAGTTCTTC
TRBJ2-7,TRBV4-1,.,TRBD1,CASSRSQGAPYEQYF,TGCGCCAGCAGCCGCTCACAGGGGGCGCCCTACGAGCAGTACTTC
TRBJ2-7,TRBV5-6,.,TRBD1,CASSISGTGFSYEQYF,TGTGCCAGCAGCATATCCGGGACAGGTTTCTCCTACGAGCAGTACTTC
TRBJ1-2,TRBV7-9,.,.,CASSLAHTPEFNYGYTF,TGTGCCAGCAGCTTAGCCCATACCCCCGAGTTTAACTATGGCTACACCTTC
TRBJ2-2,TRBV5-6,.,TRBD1,CASSRGQGEAWAGELFF,TGTGCCAGCAGCCGAGGACAGGGGGAGGCTTGGGCCGGGGAGCTGTTTTTT
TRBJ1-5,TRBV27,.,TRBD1,CASSFGTGLHQPQHF,TGTGCCAGCAGTTTCGGGACAGGGCTCCATCAGCCCCAGCATTTT
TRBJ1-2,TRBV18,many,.,CASSPQSAHDTF,TGTGCCAGCTCACCACAGAGCGCTCATGACACCTTC
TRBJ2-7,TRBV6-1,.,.,CASSGKPGQQLKVSYEQYF,TGTGCCAGCAGTGGGAAACCGGGACAACAATTAAAGGTGTCCTACGAGCAGTACTTC
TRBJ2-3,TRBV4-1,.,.,CASSQVGQKIRTQYF,TGCGCCAGCAGCCAAGTAGGACAGAAGATTAGAACGCAGTATTTT
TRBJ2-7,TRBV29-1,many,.,CSVNLASGYEQYF,TGCAGCGTTAACCTAGCTTCAGGCTACGAGCAGTACTTC
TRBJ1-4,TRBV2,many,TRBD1,CASKRTGNEKLFF,TGTGCCAGCAAAAGGACAGGGAATGAAAAACTGTTTTTT
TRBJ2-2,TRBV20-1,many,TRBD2,CSASKAGPYTGELFF,TGCAGTGCTTCGAAAGCGGGACCGTACACCGGGGAGCTGTTTTTT
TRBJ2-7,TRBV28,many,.,CASITGGHEQYF,TGTGCCAGCATCACAGGCGGACACGAGCAGTACTTC
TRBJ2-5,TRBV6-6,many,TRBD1,CASSYSTGHQETQYF,TGTGCCAGCAGTTACTCGACAGGGCATCAAGAGACCCAGTACTTC
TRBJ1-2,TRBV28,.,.,CASSLQGRWYGYTF,TGTGCCAGCAGTTTACAGGGGCGATGGTATGGCTACACCTTC
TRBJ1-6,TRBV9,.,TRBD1,CASSTTGTVNSPLHF,TGTGCCAGCAGCACTACCGGGACAGTGAATTCACCCCTCCACTTT
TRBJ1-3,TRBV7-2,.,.,CASSLVQGSGNTIYF,TGTGCCAGCAGCTTAGTTCAGGGTTCTGGAAACACCATATATTTT
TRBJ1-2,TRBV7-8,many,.,CASSHQGTNYGYTF,TGTGCCAGCAGCCACCAGGGCACTAACTATGGCTACACCTTC
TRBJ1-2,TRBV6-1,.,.,CASSEVGENFYGYTF,TGTGCCAGCAGTGAAGTGGGGGAGAATTTCTATGGCTACACCTTC
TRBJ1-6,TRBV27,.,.,CASSLPMGSPLHF,TGTGCCAGCAGTTTACCGATGGGGTCCCCCCTCCACTTT
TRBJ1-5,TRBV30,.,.,CAWSSNYGDQPLHF,TGTGCCTGGAGTTCGAACTACGGGGATCAGCCCCTGCATTTT
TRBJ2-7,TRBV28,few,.,CASSELQRTYEQYF,TGTGCCAGCAGCGAATTACAGCGAACCTACGAGCAGTACTTC
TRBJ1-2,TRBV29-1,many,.,CSATGLQNYGYTF,TGCAGCGCTACGGGACTGCAGAACTATGGCTACACCTTC
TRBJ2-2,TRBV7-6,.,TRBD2,CASSLPSGWNTGELFF,TGTGCCAGCAGCCTACCTAGCGGATGGAACACCGGGGAGCTGTTTTTT
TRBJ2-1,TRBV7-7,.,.,CASSLGPEGEIPYNEQFF,TGTGCTAGCAGCTTAGGACCAGAGGGGGAGATCCCCTACAATGAGCAGTTCTTC
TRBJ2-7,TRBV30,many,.,CAWTPGPRVYEQYF,TGTGCCTGGACACCGGGACCGAGGGTCTACGAGCAGTACTTC
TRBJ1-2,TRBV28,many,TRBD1,CASTIRTGSFYGYTF,TGTGCCAGCACCATCAGGACAGGGTCTTTCTATGGCTACACCTTC
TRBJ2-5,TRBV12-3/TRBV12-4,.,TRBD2,CASSIGTSGSMGETQYF,TGTGCCAGCAGTATCGGGACTAGCGGGAGTATGGGAGAGACCCAGTACTTC
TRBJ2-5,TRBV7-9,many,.,CASSFELNQETQYF,TGTGCCAGCAGCTTCGAACTGAACCAAGAGACCCAGTACTTC
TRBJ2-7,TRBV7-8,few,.,CASRSLGNEQYF,TGTGCCAGCAGATCCTTAGGAAACGAGCAGTACTTC
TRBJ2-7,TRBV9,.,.,CASSPISMTGNEQYF,TGTGCCAGCAGCCCTATATCGATGACTGGGAACGAGCAGTACTTC
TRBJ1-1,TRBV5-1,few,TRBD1,CASSFRQGAGNTEAFF,TGCGCCAGCAGCTTCCGACAGGGGGCTGGAAACACTGAAGCTTTCTTT
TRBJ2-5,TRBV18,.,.,CPSSPEETQYF,TGTCCCAGCTCCCCGGAAGAGACCCAGTACTTC
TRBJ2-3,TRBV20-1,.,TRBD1,CSARDSGQWKNTQYF,TGCAGTGCTAGAGATTCGGGACAGTGGAAGAATACGCAGTATTTT
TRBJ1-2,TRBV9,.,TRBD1,CASSSEGADYGYTF,TGTGCCAGCAGCAGCGAGGGGGCAGACTATGGCTACACCTTC
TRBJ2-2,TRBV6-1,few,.,CASTTVHTGELFF,TGTGCCAGTACGACGGTGCACACCGGGGAGCTGTTTTTT
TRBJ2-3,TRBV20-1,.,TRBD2,CSADALAGNTDTQYF,TGCAGTGCTGATGCCCTAGCGGGCAACACAGATACGCAGTATTTT
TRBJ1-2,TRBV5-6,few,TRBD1,CASSLDARGSYGYTF,TGTGCCAGCAGCCTGGATGCCAGGGGGTCCTATGGCTACACCTTC
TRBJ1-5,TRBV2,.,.,CASSGVYSNQPQHF,TGTGCCAGCAGTGGGGTATATAGCAATCAGCCCCAGCATTTT
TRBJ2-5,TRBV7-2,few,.,CASSFTGIQETQYF,TGTGCCAGCAGCTTTACAGGGATCCAAGAGACCCAGTACTTC
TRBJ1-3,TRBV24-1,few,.,CATSATFGNTIYF,TGTGCCACCAGTGCAACATTTGGAAACACCATATATTTT
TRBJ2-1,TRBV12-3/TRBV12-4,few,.,CASSLTGGVNEQFF,TGTGCCAGCAGTCTCACAGGGGGGGTCAATGAGCAGTTCTTC
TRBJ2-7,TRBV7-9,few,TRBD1,CASSPPQGAPNYEQYF,TGTGCCAGCAGCCCTCCCCAGGGGGCCCCTAATTACGAGCAGTACTTC
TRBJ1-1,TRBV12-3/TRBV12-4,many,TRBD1,CASILHTGGFLSDMNTEAFF,TGTGCCAGCATCCTACATACAGGGGGCTTTTTGTCGGATATGAACACTGAAGCTTTCTTT
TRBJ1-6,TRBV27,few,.,CASSLSGTHSPLHF,TGTGCCAGCAGTTTATCGGGGACGCATTCACCCCTCCACTTT
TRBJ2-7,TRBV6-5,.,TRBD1,CASSYFGQGYYEQYF,TGTGCCAGCAGTTACTTCGGACAGGGCTACTACGAGCAGTACTTC